The clone carrying this T cell receptor (beta chain) was observed once. These data belong to a study of blood T cell repertoires in COVID-19. In the study overall: The samples span acute and convalescent COVID-19 from the United States, Italy and Spain. T cells, B-cell-depleted T cells, or PBMCs provided the cDNA or gDNA that served as material.

V gave up 2 bases and J gave up 2 bases; unmatched junction bases: 5. Germline CDR1 is SGHTA and CDR2 is FQGTGA. The CDR3 extends over 16 amino acids. In the source study's methods: Reference gene primer amplification gave nucleated cell count estimates. Sequencing used immunoSEQ multiplex PCR; TCRdb keeps in-frame clones, though not all of them. V and J calls and clone size come straight from that table; D and trimming were deduced from the DNA. The sample lists over 250,000 clones, approximately 90% occurring once. The rearrangement uses TRBV7-3 and TRBJ2-3, with TRBD2 identical over 9 bases. The TCR sequence derives from a man in his sixties who had recovered from COVID-19. What was sequenced was peripheral blood. CDR3 loop: CASSLYAGGSTDTQYF. In DNA form, the CDR3 reads TGTGCCAGCAGCTTATACGCGGGGGGGTCCACAGATACGCAGTATTTT.